Following are 5 T cell receptor beta chains from one sample sequenced in a study of graft-versus-host responses after intestinal transplantation. These receptors lack a known antigen. Only in-frame clones appear in the TCRdb table, and some are missing; sequencing was by immunoSEQ multiplex PCR. Of tens of thousands of clones listed, around nine tenths were seen once; the top ten hold roughly 1.6%. Sequenced material: unstimulated CD8+ T cells sorted from spleen or lymph node cells, taken before transplant. Source of these receptors: a human donor who was the organ donor for an intestinal transplant.

The chain's CDR3 is CASSAQADRADTQYF. The CDR3 DNA sequence: TGTGCCAGCAGCGCACAGGCAGACCGGGCAGATACGCAGTATTTT. The chain is built from TRBV9 and TRBJ2-3, with a weak D call TRBD1 (5 bases). Trimming pared 3 bases from V and 4 bases from J, leaving 15 bases between. The CDR3 consists of 15 residues. Germline CDR1 SGDLS, CDR2 YYNGEE. The complete variable domain, with remaining parts taken from reference TRBV9 and TRBJ2-3, reads DSGVTQTPKHLITATGQRVTLRCSPRSGDLSVYWYQQSLDQGLQFLIQYYNGEERAKGNILERFSAQQFPDLHSELNLSSLELGDSALYFCASSAQADRADTQYFGPGTRLTVL.

The J gene is TRBJ2-2, the V gene TRBV9; a possible D gene is TRBD2 (6 bases). CDR3 length: 17 residues. The V end was cut by 3 bases, the J end by 4 bases, with 19 bases between. CDR1 is SGDLS and CDR2 is YYNGEE in the germline V gene. The CDR3 coding sequence is TGTGCCAGCAGCGGAGCCTCGGACTACCCGGGCACCGGGGAGCTGTTTTTT. Amino acids: CASSGASDYPGTGELFF. The variable domain in full, completed from reference TRBV9 and TRBJ2-2, reads DSGVTQTPKHLITATGQRVTLRCSPRSGDLSVYWYQQSLDQGLQFLIQYYNGEERAKGNILERFSAQQFPDLHSELNLSSLELGDSALYFCASSGASDYPGTGELFFGEGSRLTVL.

The chain combines TRBV2 with TRBJ2-1; 12 positions match TRBD2. Unmatched junction bases numbered 11, after V lost 8 bases and J lost 0 bases. Germline V gene lookup returns CDR1 SNHLY and CDR2 FYNNEI. This CDR3 has 18 amino acids. In nucleotides, the CDR3 is TGTGCCAGCCTAGGGGCTAGCGGGAGGGAAAGCTCCTACAATGAGCAGTTCTTC. It specifies CASLGASGRESSYNEQFF.

The V gene is TRBV15, the J gene TRBJ1-4, with D tentatively TRBD1 (6 bases). V shed 0 bases and J shed 8 bases, with 16 bases lying between them. Per germline, CDR1 LNHNV and CDR2 YYDKDF (reference sequence). This CDR3 spans 16 amino acids. The CDR3 sequence is CATSRDREGGREKLFF. CDR3 nucleotide sequence: TGTGCCACCAGCAGAGATCGGGAAGGGGGACGGGAAAAACTGTTTTTT.

This chain uses TRBV7-9 with TRBJ2-7; tentative D call: TRBD1 (6 bases). The CDR3 is 15 residues long. Germline V lookup: CDR1 SEHNR, CDR2 FQNEAQ (reference sequence). V was trimmed by 2 bases and J by 2 bases, leaving 13 bases between them. The CDR3 loop reads CASSLRTAPTYEQYF. The CDR3 DNA follows: TGTGCCAGCAGCTTAAGGACAGCACCAACCTACGAGCAGTACTTC.